These 6 T cell receptor beta chains were sequenced from one sample in a study of Graves' ophthalmopathy and Graves' hyperthyroidism. The authors amplified TCR beta CDR3 regions, and they did so from RNA transcripts for repertoire sequencing. HTBI primers were used in a first-round RT-PCR, which preceded a second-round multiplex PCR. Each CDR3 protein is one row after TCRdb ran MiXCR on the multiplex PCR reads. The table has about 500,000 distinct CDR3 sequences, roughly 39% seen once. Sequencing was done on a sample of peripheral blood or thyroid tissue (not recorded which). Every receptor here comes from an adult man with Graves' hyperthyroidism.

This chain joins TRBV10-3 and TRBJ1-2, with D possibly matching TRBD1 (6 bases). With 11 bases removed from V and 7 bases from J, the gap between germline ends came to 17 bases. CDR3 length equals 12 residues. Germline values: CDR1 ENHRY, CDR2 SYGVKD. CDR3: CAPKEGGFGYTF. The CDR3, as DNA: TGTGCCCCCAAAGAAGGGGGGTTTGGCTACACCTTC.

The sample holds many counts of this clonotype. This chain joins TRBV9 and TRBJ1-6, with TRBD1 identical over 7 bases. CDR1 SGDLS and CDR2 YYNGEE come from the germline V gene. J lost 6 bases, V lost 2 bases, and 2 bases had no gene match. The CDR3 runs to 14 residues. CDR3 residues: CASSVDRTNSPLHF. The CDR3 DNA sequence: TGTGCCAGCAGCGTGGACAGGACTAATTCACCCCTCCACTTT.

The table lists this clonotype with a count of one. Its ends do not fully match the called genes, so a read error is possible. CDR3 sequence (DNA): TGCGCCAGCAGCTTGGAGTCGGGGACTAGCGGGAGGGCCTCGGATTTT. Its protein is CASSLESGTSGRASDF. This rearrangement joins TRBV5-1 to TRBJ2-3, with TRBD2 matching 16 bases. The germline V gene has CDR1 SGHRS and CDR2 YFSETQ. The CDR3 consists of 16 residues.

V is TRBV12-3 or TRBV12-4 and J is TRBJ2-3; 8 nucleotides agree with TRBD1. With 6 bases clipped from V and 5 bases from J, the junction kept 10 bases outside the gene matches. The CDR3 has 15 residues. The CDR3 nucleotides are TGTGCCAGCAGCTCCACTACAGGGACAGGAGATACGCAGTATTTT. This translates into CASSSTTGTGDTQYF.

This chain joins TRBV20-1 and TRBJ2-5; D gene unclear. With 6 bases removed from V and 7 bases from J, the gap between germline ends came to 15 bases. The germline V gene has CDR1 DFQATT and CDR2 SNEGSKA (reference sequence). The length of the CDR3 is 12 residues. The CDR3 protein is CSARRIDVTQYF. The CDR3 bases are TGCAGTGCGAGAAGGATCGATGTGACCCAGTACTTC.

Many counts were recorded for this clonotype. V gene TRBV5-5 combines with J gene TRBJ2-5; 10 bases align to TRBD1. After removal of 3 bases from V and 2 bases from J, the junction contained 7 bases not matched to a gene. CDR3 length: 16 residues. CDR1 is SGHKS and CDR2 is YYEKEE in the germline V gene (reference sequence). The chain's CDR3 is CASSSRQGAYQETQYF. CDR3 sequence (DNA): TGTGCCAGCAGCTCGCGACAGGGGGCCTATCAAGAGACCCAGTACTTC.